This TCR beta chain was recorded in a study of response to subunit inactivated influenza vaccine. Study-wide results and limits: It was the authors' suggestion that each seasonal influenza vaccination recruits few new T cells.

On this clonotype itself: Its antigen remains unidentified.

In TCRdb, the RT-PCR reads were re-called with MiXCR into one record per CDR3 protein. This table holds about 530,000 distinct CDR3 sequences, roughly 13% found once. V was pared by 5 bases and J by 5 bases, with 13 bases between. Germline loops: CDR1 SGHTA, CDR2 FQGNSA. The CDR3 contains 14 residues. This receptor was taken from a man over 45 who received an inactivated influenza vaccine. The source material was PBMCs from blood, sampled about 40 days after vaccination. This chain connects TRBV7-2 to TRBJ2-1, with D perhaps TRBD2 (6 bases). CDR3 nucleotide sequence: TGTGCCAGCAGCCTCGGGGGTCCTAACAATGAGCAGTTCTTC. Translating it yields CASSLGGPNNEQFF.